This T cell receptor (beta chain) was observed in a study of neurological immune-mediated disorders. Trimming cost V 0 bases and J 6 bases; bases outside gene matches: 11. Germline V gene data show CDR1 as LGHNA and CDR2 as YSLEER. This CDR3 is 16 amino acids long. Every sequencing run produced over 160 million TCR-beta sequences that came from 15-18 subjects. In TCRdb, the 5' RACE reads were re-called with MiXCR into one record per CDR3 protein. The data contain under 50,000 distinct CDR3 sequences, roughly a quarter of them seen just once; the ten biggest clones take up more than 20%. Findings and limits, study-wide: Sharing of CDR3 amino acid sequences among expanded clones across subjects was absent, suggesting private repertoires in all groups. Patients with HTLV-1-associated myelopathy had the highest level of TCR clonal expansion, whereas patients with multiple sclerosis had the lowest level, falling beneath the level found in healthy controls.

Details on this clonotype: Its specificity is not known.

Healthy controls comprised blood bank volunteers in Maryland, USA. The chain employs TRBV4-3 and TRBJ2-7; 7 bases align to TRBD2. Input material: PBMCs. This receptor was identified in an older woman in good health. The CDR3 is CASSQDLGGSSGEQYF. The CDR3 DNA reads as TGCGCCAGCAGCCAAGATCTTGGCGGGAGTAGCGGCGAGCAGTACTTC.